One sample yielded the 30 T cell receptor beta chains listed below, sequenced in a study of blood T cell repertoires in COVID-19. Only in-frame clones appear in the TCRdb table, and some are missing; sequencing was by immunoSEQ multiplex PCR. The sample consists of 220,000 or so clones, 90% of them appearing once. The specimen was PBMCs or T cells enriched from blood (not recorded which). The receptors shown here come from a man younger than 45 who had been exposed to COVID-19.

J is TRBJ1-6 and V is TRBV19; a possible D gene is TRBD1 (6 bases). Germline V CDR1 and CDR2: LNHDA, SQIVND (reference sequence). CDR3 length: 16 residues. V was trimmed by 9 bases and J by 2 bases, leaving 17 bases between them. The CDR3 region is CASRTTGSTYNSPLHF. For the CDR3, the DNA is TGTGCCAGCAGAACCACAGGGTCCACCTATAATTCACCCCTCCACTTT.

This rearrangement joins TRBV19 to TRBJ1-6; no reliable D call. The CDR3 extends over 16 amino acids. The V end lost 5 bases, the J end lost 0 bases, and 11 bases lay between the germline ends. From germline, CDR1 is LNHDA and CDR2 SQIVND (reference sequence). Written as DNA, the CDR3 is TGTGCCAGTAGTGAGAAGACGGGCTCCTATAATTCACCCCTCCACTTT. Its translation is CASSEKTGSYNSPLHF.

The chain links TRBV5-5 to TRBJ1-5; 9 bases are a match to TRBD1. Germline V gives CDR1 SGHKS, CDR2 YYEKEE (reference sequence). This CDR3 has 14 amino acids. V trimming: 0 bases; J trimming: 5 bases; junction bases outside the gene matches: 0. The CDR3 DNA reads as TGTGCCAGCAGCTTGGGGGACAGGGATCAGCCCCAGCATTTT. Translating gives CASSLGDRDQPQHF.

V and J are TRBV13 and TRBJ2-3; D unresolved. Germline V gene lookup returns CDR1 PRHDT and CDR2 FYEKMQ (reference sequence). The CDR3 has 13 residues. The V end lost 5 bases, the J end lost 0 bases, and 6 bases lay between the germline ends. In nucleotides, the CDR3 is TGTGCCAGCAGCCCTACTAGCACAGATACGCAGTATTTT. As protein: CASSPTSTDTQYF.

This clone was detected only once. V is TRBV5-1 and J is TRBJ2-1; 12 nucleotides align to TRBD1. Germline CDR1 reads SGHRS; CDR2 reads YFSETQ. The CDR3 has 15 amino acids. V trimming: 5 bases; J trimming: 9 bases; junction bases outside the gene matches: 9. The chain's CDR3 is CASSPGDRGLGEQFF. As DNA, the CDR3 is TGCGCCAGCAGTCCCGGGGACAGGGGGCTCGGTGAGCAGTTCTTC. The variable domain in full, with the rest retrieved from reference TRBV5-1 and TRBJ2-1, is KAGVTQTPRYLIKTRGQQVTLSCSPISGHRSVSWYQQTPGQGLQFLFEYFSETQRNKGNFPGRFSGRQFSNSRSEMNVSTLELGDSALYLCASSPGDRGLGEQFFGPGTRLTVL.

The chain employs TRBV28 and TRBJ1-6; D gene uncertain. Germline CDR1 and CDR2: MDHEN and SYDVKM. V lost 10 bases, J lost 7 bases, and 17 bases lay in between. CDR3 length: 14 residues. The CDR3 DNA sequence: TGTGCCACCCGACCCTGGGAGGTAAATTCACCCCTCCACTTT. It is translated as CATRPWEVNSPLHF.

In its sample, this clone was seen once. Other DNA sequences in this sample translate to the same CDR3. The J gene is TRBJ1-5, the V gene TRBV5-5; D remains ambiguous. Between the trimmed V and J ends, which lost 0 bases and 1 base, there was a span of 8 bases. This CDR3 comprises 15 residues. Germline CDR1 is SGHKS and CDR2 is YYEKEE (reference sequence). The CDR3 nucleotides are TGTGCCAGCAGCTTGGCCGGGAACAGCAATCAGCCCCAGCATTTT. Residues: CASSLAGNSNQPQHF.

V usage is TRBV7-9 and J usage is TRBJ2-7, with 7 bases that match TRBD2. Germline V lookup: CDR1 SEHNR, CDR2 FQNEAQ (reference sequence). The V gene end was trimmed by 1 base and the J gene end by 4 bases; junction bases not matched to a gene: 13. The CDR3 length is 17 residues. The CDR3 DNA reads as TGTGCCAGCAGCTTAGGGGTCAGGGCTAGCGGTTCTTACGAGCAGTACTTC. It codes for CASSLGVRASGSYEQYF.

This chain uses TRBV10-3 with TRBJ2-7; unclear D gene. Germline CDR1 reads ENHRY; CDR2 reads SYGVKD. This CDR3 comprises 13 residues. V shed 2 bases and J shed 2 bases, with 7 bases lying between them. CDR3 coding DNA: TGTGCCATCAGTGAGACACAGACCTACGAGCAGTACTTC. It codes for CAISETQTYEQYF.

V is TRBV5-1 and J is TRBJ1-2; D may be TRBD1 (6 bases). There are 15 residues in the CDR3. Looked up from germline, CDR1 is SGHRS and CDR2 is YFSETQ. Trimming took 0 bases from V and 7 from J, leaving 16 bases between them. The CDR3 DNA reads as TGCGCCAGCAGCTTGGACAGGGTCCTGGTGGGTGGCTACACCTTC. It specifies CASSLDRVLVGGYTF.

This rearrangement joins TRBV24-1 to TRBJ2-1; D uncertain. Germline-derived CDR1 and CDR2 are KGHDR and SFDVKD. The V and J ends lost 4 bases and 0 bases respectively, with 9 bases between them. The CDR3 covers 15 residues. CDR3 in amino acids: CATSESLSSYNEQFF. The DNA of the CDR3 is TGTGCCACCAGTGAGTCATTGAGCTCCTACAATGAGCAGTTCTTC.

The rearrangement links TRBV12-5 to TRBJ2-2, with D possibly TRBD1 on 5 matching bases. Trimming left V 6 bases short and J 0 bases short, with 11 bases between. The CDR3 covers 15 residues. CDR1 is LGHNT, CDR2 FRNRAP, per germline. As DNA, the CDR3 is TGTGCTAGTGGCTCTCAGGGCACGAACACCGGGGAGCTGTTTTTT. Translating it yields CASGSQGTNTGELFF.

J is TRBJ2-5 and V is TRBV9, with TRBD2 matching 9 bases. The V and J ends lost 4 bases and 5 bases, in that order; junction bases with no gene match: 12. The CDR3 has 16 residues. Germline CDR1 reads SGDLS; CDR2 reads YYNGEE. CDR3 loop: CASSPTCGGAAETQYF. The CDR3 DNA reads TGTGCCAGCAGCCCCACATGCGGGGGGGCGGCTGAGACCCAGTACTTC.

The chain recombines TRBV7-2 with TRBJ1-6; D ambiguous. In germline, CDR1 is SGHTA, CDR2 FQGNSA. CDR3 length equals 14 residues. Trimming stripped 5 bases from V and 9 bases from J, with 14 bases between. The CDR3 bases are TGTGCCAGCAGCAAGCAGGCACTGGGTTCACCCCTCCACTTT. Protein sequence: CASSKQALGSPLHF. The full variable domain, its missing parts supplied by reference TRBV7-2 and TRBJ1-6, is GAGVSQSPSNKVTEKGKDVELRCDPISGHTALYWYRQSLGQGLEFLIYFQGNSAPDKSGLPSDRFSAERTGGSVSTLTIQRTQQEDSAVYLCASSKQALGSPLHFGNGTRLTVT.

J is TRBJ1-2 and V is TRBV7-2; 9 nucleotides agree with TRBD1. The germline CDR1 and CDR2 sequences are SGHTA and FQGNSA. CDR3 size: 14 residues. The ends lost 5 bases at V and 8 bases at J; junction bases unmatched: 9. The chain's CDR3 is CASSQQGALEGYTF. As DNA, the CDR3 is TGTGCCAGCAGCCAACAGGGGGCGTTAGAGGGCTACACCTTC.

The chain has TRBV4-3 and TRBJ1-2; D not certain. CDR1 and CDR2 (germline): LGHNA, YSLEER. Deletions cut 0 bases from V and 5 bases from J, with 7 bases between. The CDR3 runs to 13 residues. Written as DNA, the CDR3 is TGCGCCAGCAGCCAAGATGCGGGTTATGGCTACACCTTC. It translates to CASSQDAGYGYTF.

The V call is TRBV12-3 or TRBV12-4, the J call TRBJ1-4; the D is unclear. V lost 3 bases and J lost 10, with 9 bases in between. The CDR3 totals 12 residues. CDR3 nucleotides: TGTGCCAGCAGTTTTACCGCGGGAAAACTGTTTTTT. This encodes CASSFTAGKLFF.

V and J are TRBV7-7 and TRBJ1-2, with 7 nucleotides matching TRBD1. V dropped 5 bases and J dropped 5; count of bases not matched to a gene: 5. Germline V gives CDR1 SSHAT, CDR2 FNYEAQ (reference sequence). The CDR3 is made up of 13 amino acids. The CDR3 nucleotides are TGTGCCAGCAGCGTACCGACAGGGTATGGCTACACCTTC. This sequence encodes CASSVPTGYGYTF.

Here the CDR3 reads CASSSVYQPQHF. CDR3 bases: TGCGCCAGCAGCTCGGTCTATCAGCCCCAGCATTTT. This rearrangement joins TRBV5-1 to TRBJ1-5; D is uncertain. Between the trimmed V and J ends, which lost 3 bases and 5 bases, there was a span of 6 bases. This CDR3 has 12 residues. Per germline, CDR1 SGHRS and CDR2 YFSETQ.

The gene calls are TRBV11-3 and TRBJ2-5, with unresolved D. Looked up from germline, CDR1 is SGHNT and CDR2 is YENEEA. CDR3 length equals 15 residues. Between the trimmed V and J ends, which lost 3 bases and 4 bases, there was a span of 15 bases. In DNA, the CDR3 is TGTGCCAGCAGCTTTGGTGTTGGCCTAGGAGAGACCCAGTACTTC. Translation gives CASSFGVGLGETQYF.

The chain carries TRBV4-3 and TRBJ2-1, with 8 bases identical to TRBD2. J was trimmed by 5 bases and V by 2 bases; bases with no gene match: 2. The germline V gene encodes CDR1 LGHNA and CDR2 YSLEER. This CDR3 has 14 residues. The CDR3 DNA reads as TGCGCCAGCAGCCAACGGGGGGGTCACAATGAGCAGTTCTTC. Protein: CASSQRGGHNEQFF.

The chain joins TRBV29-1 to TRBJ2-7; 8 nucleotides align to TRBD2. With 4 bases clipped from V and 7 bases from J, the junction kept 6 bases outside the gene matches. The CDR3 consists of 12 residues. Germline V gives CDR1 SQVTM, CDR2 ANQGSEA. CDR3 sequence: CSVVAGGGEQYF. In DNA, the CDR3 is TGCAGCGTTGTCGCGGGCGGGGGGGAGCAGTACTTC.

The V and J genes are TRBV29-1 and TRBJ1-1; D is undetermined. V was clipped by 4 bases and J by 3 bases, with 3 bases between them. This CDR3 region has 10 residues. Looked up from germline, CDR1 is SQVTM and CDR2 is ANQGSEA. CDR3: CSVADTEAFF. CDR3 bases: TGCAGCGTTGCCGACACTGAAGCTTTCTTT.

This clone was seen more than once but under ten times. This chain links TRBV5-3 with TRBJ2-3; 8 positions agree with TRBD2. TRBV5-3 counts as an open reading frame of uncertain function. There are 18 residues in the CDR3. V gave up 4 bases and J gave up 0 bases; unmatched junction bases: 13. The CDR3 DNA is TGTGCCAGAAGCCCTCGGACTAGAGCGGGGGAGAGCACAGATACGCAGTATTTT. Residues: CARSPRTRAGESTDTQYF.

The chain joins TRBV19 to TRBJ1-5, with D maybe TRBD1 (5 bases). The CDR3 sequence is 14 residues long. The germline gives CDR1 LNHDA, CDR2 SQIVND (reference sequence). V was pared by 3 bases and J by 6 bases, with 12 bases between. The CDR3 DNA reads TGTGCCAGTAGTATGGGAGGGGTGACTCAGCCCCAGCATTTT. It yields the protein CASSMGGVTQPQHF.

This clone was observed a handful of times. V is TRBV5-1 and J is TRBJ2-1; 7 bases map to TRBD2. This CDR3 is built from 13 residues. With 0 bases clipped from V and 11 bases from J, the junction kept 5 bases outside the gene matches. Germline V CDR1 and CDR2: SGHRS, YFSETQ. The CDR3 DNA reads TGCGCCAGCAGCTTGGTCATCGGGGGGAAGCAGTTCTTC. The encoded protein is CASSLVIGGKQFF.

This CDR3 is CASSLAGVLQETQYF. Here the CDR3 DNA reads TGTGCCAGCAGCCTGGCGGGGGTGCTCCAAGAGACCCAGTACTTC. The V and J genes are TRBV14 and TRBJ2-5, with 7 bases identical to TRBD2. Unmatched junction bases numbered 6, after V lost 4 bases and J lost 1 base. The germline CDR1 and CDR2 sequences are SGHDN and FVKESK. The CDR3 is 15 residues long.

The gene calls are TRBV18 and TRBJ2-7; no firm D call. The CDR3 sequence is 13 residues long. Germline V gene sequence: CDR1 KGHSH, CDR2 LQKENI. V was shortened by 6 bases and J by 5 bases, with 14 bases between the two germline ends. DNA for the CDR3: TGTGCCAGCTCCCCCGGTTCGATTAACGAGCAGTACTTC. Protein product: CASSPGSINEQYF.

V gene TRBV27 combines with J gene TRBJ1-2, with D possibly being TRBD1 (6 bases). Germline V gene sequence: CDR1 MNHEY, CDR2 SMNVEV (reference sequence). V lost 7 bases and J lost 7, with 16 bases in between. The CDR3 totals 13 residues. The CDR3 nucleotides are TGTGCCAGCACGACACAGGGCCTGGGTGGCTACACCTTC. This codes for CASTTQGLGGYTF.

The J gene is TRBJ1-1, the V gene TRBV5-1, with a possible D match to TRBD1 (6 bases). CDR3 size: 15 residues. V was pared by 0 bases and J by 0 bases, with 9 bases between. The germline CDR1 and CDR2 sequences are SGHRS and YFSETQ. This chain's CDR3 is CASSLVGGLNTEAFF. The CDR3 coding sequence is TGCGCCAGCAGCTTGGTCGGGGGGCTGAACACTGAAGCTTTCTTT.